The entry below gives a single T cell receptor (beta chain) sequence along with its context. The data are from a study of blood T cell repertoires in COVID-19. At the level of the study: Some COVID-19 samples were acute and others convalescent; all came from the United States, Italy and Spain. PBMCs, B-cell-depleted T cells, or T cells were the source of the cDNA or gDNA that made up the material.

Per the study methods: Nucleated cell number was recorded as an estimate derived from reference gene primer amplification. This table comes from immunoSEQ multiplex PCR, and its TCRdb copy is limited to in-frame clones, with some not included. The D gene and trimming were derived from the DNA, and the V and J assignments and clone size from that table. The sample shows under 350,000 clones, about 89% of them seen only once. Sequencing input: peripheral blood. This receptor was taken from a man aged 50-60 years with acute or convalescent COVID-19.

CDR3 in DNA: TGTGCCAGCAGCCCTAGACAGCTACTAAGCTCTGGAAACACCATATATTTT. Translating it yields CASSPRQLLSSGNTIYF. The gene calls are TRBV14 and TRBJ1-3; a weak D match, TRBD1 (5 bases). V was trimmed by 4 bases and J by 0 bases, leaving 16 bases between them. Germline CDR1 is SGHDN and CDR2 is FVKESK. The CDR3 extends over 17 amino acids.